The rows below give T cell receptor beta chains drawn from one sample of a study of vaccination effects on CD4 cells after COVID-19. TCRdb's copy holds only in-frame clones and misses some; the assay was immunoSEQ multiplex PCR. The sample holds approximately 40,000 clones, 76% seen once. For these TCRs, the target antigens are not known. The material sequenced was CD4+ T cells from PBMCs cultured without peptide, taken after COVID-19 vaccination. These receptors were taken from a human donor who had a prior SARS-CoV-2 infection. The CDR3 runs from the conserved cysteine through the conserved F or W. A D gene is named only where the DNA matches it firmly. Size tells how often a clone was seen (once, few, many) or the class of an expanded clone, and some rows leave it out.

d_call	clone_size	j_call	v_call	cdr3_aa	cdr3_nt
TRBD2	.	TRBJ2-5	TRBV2	CASTVAGETQYF	TGTGCCAGCACCGTAGCGGGAGAGACCCAGTACTTC
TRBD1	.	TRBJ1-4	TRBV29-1	CSVRWTGNNEKLFF	TGCAGCGTTAGATGGACAGGGAATAATGAAAAACTGTTTTTT
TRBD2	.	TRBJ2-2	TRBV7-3	CASSLLAGGTGELFF	TGTGCCAGCAGCTTACTAGCGGGGGGAACCGGGGAGCTGTTTTTT
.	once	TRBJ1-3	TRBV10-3	CAISRDPLAGNTIYF	TGTGCCATCAGTAGGGACCCTCTAGCTGGAAACACCATATATTTT
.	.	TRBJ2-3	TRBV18	CASSPGASTDTQYF	TGTGCCAGCTCCCCAGGTGCTAGCACAGATACGCAGTATTTT
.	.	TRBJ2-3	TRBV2	CASSEEVYVVGTDTQYF	TGTGCCAGCAGTGAAGAGGTCTACGTGGTTGGCACAGATACGCAGTATTTT
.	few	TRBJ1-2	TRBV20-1	CSAGSNYGYTF	TGCAGCGCGGGGAGTAACTATGGCTACACCTTC
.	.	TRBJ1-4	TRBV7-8	CASSPLGGLNEKLFF	TGTGCCAGCAGCCCGTTGGGGGGACTTAATGAAAAACTGTTTTTT
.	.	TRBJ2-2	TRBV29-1	CSVEGGGIPATGELFF	TGCAGCGTTGAGGGGGGAGGTATCCCTGCGACCGGGGAGCTGTTTTTT
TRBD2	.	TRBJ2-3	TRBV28	CASSLWARLSGRAENTDTQYF	TGTGCCAGCAGTTTATGGGCCAGACTTAGCGGGAGGGCCGAAAACACAGATACGCAGTATTTT
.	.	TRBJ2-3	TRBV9	CASSANEAGGTQYF	TGTGCCAGCAGCGCCAACGAGGCTGGTGGTACGCAGTATTTT
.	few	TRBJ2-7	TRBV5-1	CASSVGPGISSYEQYF	TGCGCCAGCAGCGTAGGGCCAGGGATTAGCTCCTACGAGCAGTACTTC
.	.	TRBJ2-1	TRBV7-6	CASSLWRGLPYNEQFF	TGTGCCAGCAGCTTATGGCGGGGTCTCCCCTACAATGAGCAGTTCTTC
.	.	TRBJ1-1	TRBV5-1	CASSWDALNTEAFF	TGCGCCAGCAGCTGGGACGCCCTGAACACTGAAGCTTTCTTT
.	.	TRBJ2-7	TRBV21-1	CASSRTGSSYEQYF	TGTGCCAGCAGCAGAACAGGGAGCTCCTACGAGCAGTACTTC
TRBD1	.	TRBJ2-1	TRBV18	CASSPSRDRVYHEQFF	TGTGCCAGCTCACCATCCCGGGACAGGGTATATCATGAGCAGTTCTTC
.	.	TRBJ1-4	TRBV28	CAIRAWSGEKLFF	TGTGCCATCCGGGCCTGGTCTGGTGAAAAACTGTTTTTT
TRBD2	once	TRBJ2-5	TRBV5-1	CASSFYQRGGAETQYF	TGCGCCAGCAGCTTTTACCAGCGGGGGGGCGCCGAGACCCAGTACTTC
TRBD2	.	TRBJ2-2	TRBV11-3	CASSLSAGANTGELFF	TGTGCCAGCAGCTTAAGTGCGGGGGCGAACACCGGGGAGCTGTTTTTT
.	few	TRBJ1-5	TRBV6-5	CASSLRAGNQPQHF	TGTGCCAGCAGTCTCAGGGCGGGCAATCAGCCCCAGCATTTT
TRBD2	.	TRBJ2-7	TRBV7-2	CASRRTSLSYEQYF	TGTGCCAGCAGGCGGACTAGTCTGAGTTACGAGCAGTACTTC
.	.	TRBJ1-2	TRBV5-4	CASSSPDRRKGYTF	TGTGCCAGCAGCTCCCCGGACAGACGAAAGGGCTACACCTTC
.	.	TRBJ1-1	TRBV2	CASSAEGISEAFF	TGTGCCAGCAGTGCTGAGGGTATCAGTGAAGCTTTCTTT
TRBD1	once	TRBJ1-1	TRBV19	CASTQGGGNTEAFF	TGTGCCAGTACCCAGGGGGGTGGGAACACTGAAGCTTTCTTT
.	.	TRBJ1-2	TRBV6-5	CASSYVGTPNYGYTF	TGTGCCAGCAGTTACGTTGGGACACCTAACTATGGCTACACCTTC
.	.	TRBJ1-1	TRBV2	CASSKDGGEAFF	TGTGCCAGCAGCAAGGACGGTGGTGAAGCTTTCTTT
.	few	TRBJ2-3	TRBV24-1	CATSMTDTQYF	TGTGCCACCAGTATGACAGATACGCAGTATTTT
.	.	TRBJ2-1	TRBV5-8	CASSRGPYNEQFF	TGTGCCAGCTCCCGGGGCCCATACAATGAGCAGTTCTTC
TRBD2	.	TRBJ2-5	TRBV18	CASSPISGRRETQYF	TGTGCCAGCTCTCCGATTAGCGGGAGACGGGAGACCCAGTACTTC
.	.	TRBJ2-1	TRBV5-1	CASSGGSYNEQFF	TGCGCCAGCAGTGGGGGGAGCTACAATGAGCAGTTCTTC
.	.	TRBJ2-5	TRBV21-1	CASGKTGWETQYF	TGTGCCAGCGGGAAGACAGGGTGGGAGACCCAGTACTTC